Each of the 3 T cell receptor beta chains below was sequenced from the same sample in a study of OX40 agonist ivuxolimab in advanced cancers. The table came from immunoSEQ multiplex PCR; TCRdb's copy has only in-frame clones and leaves some out. The sample includes 80,000 to 100,000 clones, roughly nine tenths seen only once; the top ten take over 0.65%. The sequences come from CD4+ or CD8+ T cells sorted from blood, collected in a trial of the OX40 agonist ivuxolimab. These receptors were obtained from an adult with an advanced solid tumor such as melanoma, head and neck, liver or kidney cancer.

The J gene is TRBJ1-1, the V gene TRBV2, with TRBD1 matching 10 bases. The V segment lost 6 bases and the J segment 3 bases; nucleotides outside the gene matches: 1. Germline V lookup: CDR1 SNHLY, CDR2 FYNNEI. This CDR3 is built from 13 residues. The CDR3 reads CASRGTGDTEAFF. The DNA of the CDR3 is TGTGCCAGCAGGGGGACAGGGGACACTGAAGCTTTCTTT.

This clone has only one observation. V gene TRBV6-1 combines with J gene TRBJ2-1; D might be TRBD1 or TRBD2, each matching 5 bases. Germline CDR1 and CDR2: MNHNS and SASEGT. V gave up 6 bases and J gave up 10 bases, with 19 bases separating them. The CDR3 is made up of 14 amino acids. CDR3 sequence (DNA): TGTGCCAGCAGCGCCCTCCTAGGGGACGGAGAGCAGTTCTTC. Its translation is CASSALLGDGEQFF.

The chain is built from TRBV27 and TRBJ1-2; tentative D call: TRBD1 (6 bases). V lost 5 bases, J lost 0 bases, and 10 bases lay in between. Germline CDR1 MNHEY, CDR2 SMNVEV (reference sequence). This CDR3 region has 14 residues. The CDR3 spells CASSRQDSNYGYTF. The CDR3 DNA sequence: TGTGCCAGCAGTCGACAGGATTCTAACTATGGCTACACCTTC.